This T cell receptor beta chain was found in a study of blood T cell repertoires in COVID-19. Study details: From the United States, Italy and Spain came samples of acute and convalescent COVID-19.

Generated by immunoSEQ multiplex PCR, the TCRdb table keeps only in-frame clones and is missing some. This table holds approximately 250,000 clones, approximately 91% found once. Researchers sorted participants into cohorts using their self-reported clinical history. With 4 bases removed from V and 0 bases from J, the gap between germline ends came to 8 bases. From germline, CDR1 is SGHRS and CDR2 YFSETQ. The CDR3 is 14 residues long. This clonotype was sampled from a woman in her 30s who had recovered from COVID-19. Sequenced input: PBMCs or T cells enriched from blood (not recorded which). The chain employs TRBV5-1 and TRBJ1-5; D gene ambiguous. The CDR3 bases are TGCGCCAGCAGCCATGGAGATAGCAATCAGCCCCAGCATTTT. Translating gives CASSHGDSNQPQHF.